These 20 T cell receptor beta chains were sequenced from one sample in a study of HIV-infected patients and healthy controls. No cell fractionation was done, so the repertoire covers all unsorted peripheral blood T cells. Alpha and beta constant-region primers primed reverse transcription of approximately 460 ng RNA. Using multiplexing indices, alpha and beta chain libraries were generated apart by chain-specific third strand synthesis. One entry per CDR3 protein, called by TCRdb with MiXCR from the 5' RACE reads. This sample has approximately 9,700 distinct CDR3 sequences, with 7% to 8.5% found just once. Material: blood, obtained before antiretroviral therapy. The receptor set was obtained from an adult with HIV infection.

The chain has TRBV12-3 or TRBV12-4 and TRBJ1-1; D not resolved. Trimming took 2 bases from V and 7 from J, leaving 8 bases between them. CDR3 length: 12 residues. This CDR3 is CASSLSGSEAFF. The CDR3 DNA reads TGTGCCAGCAGTTTATCTGGCAGTGAAGCTTTCTTT.

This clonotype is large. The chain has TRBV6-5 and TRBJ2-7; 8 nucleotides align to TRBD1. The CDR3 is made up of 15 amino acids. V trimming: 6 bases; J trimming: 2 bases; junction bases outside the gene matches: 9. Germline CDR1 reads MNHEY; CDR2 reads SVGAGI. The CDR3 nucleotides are TGTGCCAGCAGATTACGACAGGGGACGACCTACGAGCAGTACTTC. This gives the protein CASRLRQGTTYEQYF.

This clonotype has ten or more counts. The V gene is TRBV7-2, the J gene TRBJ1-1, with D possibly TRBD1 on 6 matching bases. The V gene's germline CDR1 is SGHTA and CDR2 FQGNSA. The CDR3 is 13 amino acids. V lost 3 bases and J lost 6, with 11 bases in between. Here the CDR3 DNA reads TGTGCCAGCAGCTTTAGACAGGAGGCTGAAGCTTTCTTT. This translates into CASSFRQEAEAFF.

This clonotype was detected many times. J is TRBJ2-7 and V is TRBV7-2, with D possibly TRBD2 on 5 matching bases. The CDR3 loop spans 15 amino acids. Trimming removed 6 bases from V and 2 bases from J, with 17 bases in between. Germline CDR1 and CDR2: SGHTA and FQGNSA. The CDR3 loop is CASSLGLPGTYEQYF. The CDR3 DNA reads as TGTGCCAGCAGTCTAGGACTGCCTGGAACCTACGAGCAGTACTTC.

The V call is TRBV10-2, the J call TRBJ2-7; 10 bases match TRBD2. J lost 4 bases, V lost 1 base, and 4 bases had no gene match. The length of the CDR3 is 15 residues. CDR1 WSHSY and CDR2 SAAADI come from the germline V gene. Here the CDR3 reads CASSEFLAGGYEQYF. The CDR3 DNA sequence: TGCGCCAGCAGTGAGTTCTTAGCGGGGGGTTACGAGCAGTACTTC.

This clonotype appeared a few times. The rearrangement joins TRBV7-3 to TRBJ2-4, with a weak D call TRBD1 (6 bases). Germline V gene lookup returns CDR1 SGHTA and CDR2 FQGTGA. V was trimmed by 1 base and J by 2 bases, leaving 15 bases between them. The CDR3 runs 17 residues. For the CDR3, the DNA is TGTGCCAGCAGCTTAAACAGGGCCGACAGACCCAAAAACATTCAGTACTTC. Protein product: CASSLNRADRPKNIQYF.

This CDR3 reads CASSYRGVTEAFF. CDR3 DNA: TGTGCCAGTAGTTACAGGGGTGTCACTGAAGCTTTCTTT. The chain couples TRBV19 to TRBJ1-1; 7 positions match TRBD1. Trimming at V came to 5 bases and at J to 4 bases, leaving 4 bases not matched to a gene. The germline CDR1 and CDR2 sequences are LNHDA and SQIVND (reference sequence). The CDR3 consists of 13 residues.

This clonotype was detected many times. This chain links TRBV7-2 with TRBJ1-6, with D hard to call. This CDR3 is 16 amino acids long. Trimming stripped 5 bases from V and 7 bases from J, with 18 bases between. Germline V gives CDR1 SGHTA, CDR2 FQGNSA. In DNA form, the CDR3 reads TGTGCCAGCAGCCCCCAGAGTGGGGTAGGCAATTCACCCCTCCACTTT. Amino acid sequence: CASSPQSGVGNSPLHF.

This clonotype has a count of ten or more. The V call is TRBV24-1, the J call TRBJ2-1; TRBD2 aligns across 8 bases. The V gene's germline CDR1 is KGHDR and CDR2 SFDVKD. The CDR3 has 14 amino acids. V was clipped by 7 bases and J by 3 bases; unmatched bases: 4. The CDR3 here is CATRGAGVYNEQFF. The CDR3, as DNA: TGTGCCACCAGGGGAGCGGGGGTCTACAATGAGCAGTTCTTC.

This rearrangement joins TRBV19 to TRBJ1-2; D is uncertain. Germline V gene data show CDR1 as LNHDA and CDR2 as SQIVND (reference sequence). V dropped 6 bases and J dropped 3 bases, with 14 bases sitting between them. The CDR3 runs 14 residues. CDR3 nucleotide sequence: TGTGCCAGTAGCGTCACGGGGTTTGACTATGGCTACACCTTC. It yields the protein CASSVTGFDYGYTF.

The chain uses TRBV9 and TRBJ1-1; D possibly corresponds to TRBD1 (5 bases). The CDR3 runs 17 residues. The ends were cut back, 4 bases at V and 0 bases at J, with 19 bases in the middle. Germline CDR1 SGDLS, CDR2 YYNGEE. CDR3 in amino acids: CASSPFPGGGLNTEAFF. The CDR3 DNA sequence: TGTGCCAGCAGCCCCTTCCCTGGGGGGGGGTTGAACACTGAAGCTTTCTTT.

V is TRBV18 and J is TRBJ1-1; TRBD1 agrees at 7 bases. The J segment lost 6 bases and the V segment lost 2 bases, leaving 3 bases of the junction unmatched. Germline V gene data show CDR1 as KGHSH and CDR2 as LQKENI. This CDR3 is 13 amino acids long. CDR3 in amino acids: CASSPVTGSEAFF. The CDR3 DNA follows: TGTGCCAGCTCACCAGTGACAGGGTCTGAAGCTTTCTTT.

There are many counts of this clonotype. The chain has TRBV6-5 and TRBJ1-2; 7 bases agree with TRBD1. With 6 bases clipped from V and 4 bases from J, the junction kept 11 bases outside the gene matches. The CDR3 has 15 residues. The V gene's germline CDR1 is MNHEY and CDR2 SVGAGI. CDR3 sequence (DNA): TGTGCCAGCAGCCTTAGCTCGACAGGGTTCTATGGCTACACCTTC. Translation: CASSLSSTGFYGYTF.

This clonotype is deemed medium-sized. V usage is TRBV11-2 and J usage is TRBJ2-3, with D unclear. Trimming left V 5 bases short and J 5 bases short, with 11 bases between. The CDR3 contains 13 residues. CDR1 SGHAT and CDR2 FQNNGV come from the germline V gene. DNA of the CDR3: TGTGCCAGCAGCCCCCTCCGAGGAGATACGCAGTATTTT. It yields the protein CASSPLRGDTQYF.

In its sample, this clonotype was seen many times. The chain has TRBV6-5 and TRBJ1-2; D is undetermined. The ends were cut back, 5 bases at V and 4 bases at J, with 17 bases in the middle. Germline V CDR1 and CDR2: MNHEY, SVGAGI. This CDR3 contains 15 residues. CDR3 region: CASSETTTYFYGYTF. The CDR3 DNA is TGTGCCAGCAGTGAAACGACAACCTACTTCTATGGCTACACCTTC.

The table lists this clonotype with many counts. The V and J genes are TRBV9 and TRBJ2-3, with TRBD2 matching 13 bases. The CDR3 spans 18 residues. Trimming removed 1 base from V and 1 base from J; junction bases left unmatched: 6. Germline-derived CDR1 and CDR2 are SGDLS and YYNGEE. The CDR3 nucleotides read TGTGCCAGCAGCGTAACCGGGACTAGCGGGGTCGGCACAGATACGCAGTATTTT. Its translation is CASSVTGTSGVGTDTQYF.

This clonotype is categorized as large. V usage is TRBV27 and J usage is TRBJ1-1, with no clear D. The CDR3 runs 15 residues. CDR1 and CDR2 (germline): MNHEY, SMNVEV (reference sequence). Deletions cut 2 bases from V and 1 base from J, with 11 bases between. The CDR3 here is CASSLSWSGNTEAFF. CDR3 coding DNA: TGTGCCAGCAGTTTAAGTTGGTCGGGGAACACTGAAGCTTTCTTT.

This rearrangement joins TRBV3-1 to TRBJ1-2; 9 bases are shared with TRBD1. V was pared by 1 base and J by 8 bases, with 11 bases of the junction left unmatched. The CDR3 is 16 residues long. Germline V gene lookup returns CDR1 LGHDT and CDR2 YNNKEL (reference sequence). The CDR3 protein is CASSQALSQGAHGYTF. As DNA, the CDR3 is TGTGCCAGCAGCCAAGCCCTTTCACAGGGGGCGCACGGCTACACCTTC. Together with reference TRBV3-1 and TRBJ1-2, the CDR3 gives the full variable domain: DTAVSQTPKYLVTQMGNDKSIKCEQNLGHDTMYWYKQDSKKFLKIMFSYNNKELIINETVPNRFSPKSPDKAHLNLHINSLELGDSAVYFCASSQALSQGAHGYTFGSGTRLTVV.

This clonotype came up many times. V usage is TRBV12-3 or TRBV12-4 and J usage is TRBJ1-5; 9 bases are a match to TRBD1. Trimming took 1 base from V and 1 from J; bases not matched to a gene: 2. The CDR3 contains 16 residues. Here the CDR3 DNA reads TGTGCCAGCAGTTTAGGGGGACAGGGAAGCAATCAGCCCCAGCATTTT. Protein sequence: CASSLGGQGSNQPQHF.

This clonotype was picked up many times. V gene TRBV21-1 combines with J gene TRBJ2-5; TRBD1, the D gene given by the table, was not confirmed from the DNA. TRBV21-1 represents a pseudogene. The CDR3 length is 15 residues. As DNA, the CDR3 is TGTGCCAGCAGCAGGCAGGGGGACGCCCGAGAGACCCAGTACTTC. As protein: CASSRQGDARETQYF.